The 6 T cell receptor beta chains in this list originate from one sample, sequenced in a study of T cells in women clearing cervical HPV infection. Produced via immunoSEQ multiplex PCR; TCRdb's table is partial and in-frame only. Recorded here are roughly 22,000 clones; the top ten clones represent 12%. The sample comprised blood buffy coat. The receptors were sampled from a woman aged 18-69 years with a cervical HPV16 infection that either progressed to CIN3+ or cleared (not recorded which).

Details on this clone: The read halts 3 residues ahead of the CDR3 end, with the missing end drawn from the germline J gene. The gene calls are TRBV30 and TRBJ1-1; D call uncertain. This CDR3 has 11 amino acids. Germline CDR1 GTSNPN, CDR2 SVGIG (reference sequence). The CDR3 loop is CAWSTGSEAFF. The CDR3 bases that were read are TGTGCCTGGAGTACCGGTAGCGAA.

With regard to this clone: The DNA ends 3 residues before the CDR3 does, and the rest of the CDR3 is filled in from the germline J gene. The J gene is TRBJ1-2, the V gene TRBV5-4, with 9 bases matching TRBD1. The CDR3 is 13 residues long. Germline CDR1 is SGHNT and CDR2 is YYREEE (reference sequence). CDR3 in amino acids: CASSWDRAGGYTF. CDR3 DNA (partial): TGTGCCAGCAGCTGGGACAGGGCGGGGGGC.

Details on this clone: The read halts 3 residues ahead of the CDR3 end, with the missing end drawn from the germline J gene. The rearrangement uses TRBV20-1 and TRBJ2-7; 15 bases map to TRBD2. Germline V gene lookup returns CDR1 DFQATT and CDR2 SNEGSKA (reference sequence). This CDR3 region has 17 residues. V was clipped by 1 base and J by 5 bases; unmatched bases: 9. CDR3 loop: CSARVIGTSGRLHEQYF. The sequenced part of the CDR3 DNA is TGCAGTGCTAGAGTCATAGGGACTAGCGGGAGGCTCCACGAG.

Notes on this clone: The read comes to an end 3 residues before the CDR3 does, leaving the germline J gene to fill in the end. The chain recombines TRBV23-1 with TRBJ1-4; 10 bases map to TRBD1. TRBV23-1 has ORF status, its function being uncertain. The ends lost 0 bases at V and 0 bases at J; junction bases unmatched: 7. This CDR3 is 19 amino acids long. CDR3 DNA (partial): TGCGCCAGCAGTCAATCGACGACAGGGGGCGTTGCAACTAATGAAAAA. This sequence encodes CASSQSTTGGVATNEK. The full CDR3 reads CASSQSTTGGVATNEKLFF.

This clone is called medium-sized (0.01 to 0.1%) based on its frequency. The junction departs from the called germline gene at one end, perhaps through a read error. The CDR3 here is CASSPGQLTDTQYF. CDR3 DNA, as far as it was read: TGTGCTAGCAGCCCTGGACAGCTAACAGATACG. V is TRBV7-7 and J is TRBJ2-3, with TRBD1 as a possible D gene (6 bases). The read ends 3 residues early relative to the CDR3; the germline J gene fills the gap. CDR1 and CDR2 (germline): SSHAT, FNYEAQ (reference sequence). CDR3 size: 14 residues.

As concerns this clone: Compared with germline, one end of the junction differs, possibly owing to a read error. The sequence runs out 3 residues before the end of the CDR3; the remainder is reconstructed from the germline J gene. V usage is TRBV28 and J usage is TRBJ2-7; D is perhaps TRBD2 (5 bases). Per the germline V gene, CDR1 is MDHEN and CDR2 is SYDVKM. This CDR3 contains 17 residues. The CDR3: CASSFPRFFEGSNEQYF. CDR3 DNA, as far as it was read: TGTGCCAGCAGTTTTCCCCGATTCTTCGAGGGCTCCAACGAG.